This T cell receptor (beta chain) derives from a study of long-term antiretroviral therapy in people with HIV. The study, taken as a whole, reports: After ART, diversity increased yet remained lower than transplant donor controls. Before ART, certain clones expanded, and these dominated the repertoire at all time points.

Points on this clone: Antigen unknown.

Researchers ran immunoSEQ v3.0 at survey level. For every sample, sequencing targeted roughly 40,000-55,000 T-cell genomes. Repertoires were generated with immunoSEQ multiplex PCR, while TCRdb's copy carries only in-frame clones and drops some. The sample records tens of thousands of clones, about four fifths being singletons. The CDR3 covers 14 residues. The germline gives CDR1 MDHEN, CDR2 SYDVKM. Deletions cut 5 bases from V and 0 bases from J, with 7 bases between. The source of this sequence is a middle-aged man with HIV. This material consisted of unsorted PBMCs, taken 0.1 years before starting antiretroviral therapy. This chain joins TRBV28 and TRBJ1-4; no clear D gene. The CDR3 region has the DNA TGTGCCAGCAGTGTGGATCCAACTAATGAAAAACTGTTTTTT. Translation gives CASSVDPTNEKLFF.